A selection of T cell receptor beta chains follows, all from one sample in a study of T cells in Graves' hyperthyroidism and ophthalmopathy. TCRdb re-called the multiplex PCR reads through MiXCR, storing one row per CDR3 protein. The sample includes 600,000 or so distinct CDR3 sequences, roughly 50% of them seen just once. The specimen sequenced was peripheral blood or thyroid tissue (not recorded which). These receptors all stem from a woman under 30 with Graves' hyperthyroidism. CDR3s include the opening cysteine and the closing phenylalanine or tryptophan. A D gene is named only where the DNA matches it firmly. Not every row has a clone size; where given, it reads once, few, many or a size class.

d_call: TRBD1; clone_size: few; j_call: TRBJ1-1; cdr3_length: 14; v_call: TRBV2; cdr3_nt: TGTGCCAGCAGTGGGTTGACAGGGAGGGGCGGAGCTTTCTTT; cdr3_aa: CASSGLTGRGGAFF
d_call: NA; clone_size: many; j_call: TRBJ1-1; cdr3_length: 12; v_call: TRBV10-3; cdr3_nt: TGTGCCATCAGCGGCAAAAACACTGAAGCTTTCTTT; cdr3_aa: CAISGKNTEAFF
d_call: NA; clone_size: once; j_call: TRBJ2-7; cdr3_length: 17; v_call: TRBV6-5; cdr3_nt: TGTGCCAGCAGTTACTCGACTATGGGAATGTCCTCCTACGAGCAGTACTTC; cdr3_aa: CASSYSTMGMSSYEQYF
d_call: NA; clone_size: NA; j_call: TRBJ1-5; cdr3_length: 15; v_call: TRBV7-9; cdr3_nt: TGTGCCAGCAGCTTCGGGTGGACAAGCAATCAGCCCCAGCATTTT; cdr3_aa: CASSFGWTSNQPQHF
d_call: TRBD1; clone_size: NA; j_call: TRBJ2-7; cdr3_length: 14; v_call: TRBV7-3; cdr3_nt: TGCGCCAGCAGCCAAGGACAGGGCTACTACGAGCAGTACTTC; cdr3_aa: CASSQGQGYYEQYF
d_call: NA; clone_size: NA; j_call: TRBJ2-2; cdr3_length: 11; v_call: TRBV25-1; cdr3_nt: TGTGCCTGGAGATCCGATCGGGAGCTGTTTTTT; cdr3_aa: CAWRSDRELFF
d_call: NA; clone_size: NA; j_call: TRBJ2-7; cdr3_length: 11; v_call: TRBV20-1; cdr3_nt: TGCAGCGCAGACAGGTGGGACGAGCAGTACTTC; cdr3_aa: CSADRWDEQYF
d_call: TRBD1; clone_size: NA; j_call: TRBJ1-6; cdr3_length: 16; v_call: TRBV14; cdr3_nt: TGTGCCAGCAGCCGGACAGGGACGGAAAAGCGTTCACCCCTCCACTTT; cdr3_aa: CASSRTGTEKRSPLHF
d_call: TRBD2; clone_size: NA; j_call: TRBJ2-7; cdr3_length: 15; v_call: TRBV19; cdr3_nt: TGCGCCAGCAGCTTAACTAGCGGCCCTTCCTACGAGCAGTACTTC; cdr3_aa: CASSLTSGPSYEQYF
d_call: TRBD1; clone_size: NA; j_call: TRBJ2-2; cdr3_length: 15; v_call: TRBV24-1; cdr3_nt: TGTGCCACCGGCAGACAGGGAGAAAGGACCGGGGAGCTGTTTTTT; cdr3_aa: CATGRQGERTGELFF
d_call: NA; clone_size: many; j_call: TRBJ1-1; cdr3_length: 13; v_call: TRBV12-3/TRBV12-4; cdr3_nt: TGTGCCAGCAGCTTATTAAGGAACACTGAAGCTTTCTTT; cdr3_aa: CASSLLRNTEAFF
d_call: NA; clone_size: NA; j_call: TRBJ2-7; cdr3_length: 14; v_call: TRBV19; cdr3_nt: TGTGCCAGTAGTAGTGTCTCCCCGACCTACGAGCAGTACTTC; cdr3_aa: CASSSVSPTYEQYF
d_call: TRBD2; clone_size: NA; j_call: TRBJ2-2; cdr3_length: 15; v_call: TRBV29-1; cdr3_nt: TGCAGCGCGGCGAAAGGACTAGCGGATACCGGGGAGCTGTTTTTT; cdr3_aa: CSAAKGLADTGELFF
d_call: TRBD2; clone_size: NA; j_call: TRBJ2-5; cdr3_length: 17; v_call: TRBV5-1; cdr3_nt: TGCGCCAGCAGCTTGGTGTTAGCGGGAGGGCCCCAAGAGACCCAGTACTTC; cdr3_aa: CASSLVLAGGPQETQYF
d_call: NA; clone_size: once; j_call: TRBJ1-1; cdr3_length: 14; v_call: TRBV10-3; cdr3_nt: TGTGCCACGCGGATAAACGGGATAAACACTGAAGCTTTCTTT; cdr3_aa: CATRINGINTEAFF
d_call: NA; clone_size: few; j_call: TRBJ1-5; cdr3_length: 14; v_call: TRBV5-1; cdr3_nt: TGTGCCAGCAGCCTGCAGGTTTCAGGTCAGCCCCAGCATTTT; cdr3_aa: CASSLQVSGQPQHF
d_call: TRBD1; clone_size: many; j_call: TRBJ2-6; cdr3_length: 19; v_call: TRBV29-1; cdr3_nt: TGCAGCGTTGGTCCCTCGGGGACAGGGCCCCTCTCTGGGGCCAACGTCCTGACTTTC; cdr3_aa: CSVGPSGTGPLSGANVLTF
d_call: TRBD1; clone_size: NA; j_call: TRBJ1-4; cdr3_length: 15; v_call: TRBV24-1; cdr3_nt: TGTGCCACCAGTGATAACGGACAGGGGGAGGAAAAACTGTTTTTT; cdr3_aa: CATSDNGQGEEKLFF
d_call: NA; clone_size: many; j_call: TRBJ1-6; cdr3_length: 15; v_call: TRBV7-9; cdr3_nt: TGTGCCAGCAGCGCTACCGGGGCCCATAATTCACCCCTCCACTTT; cdr3_aa: CASSATGAHNSPLHF
d_call: NA; clone_size: many; j_call: TRBJ1-3; cdr3_length: 14; v_call: TRBV24-1; cdr3_nt: TGTGCCACCAGTGATGGAGGTCTTGGAAACACCATATATTTT; cdr3_aa: CATSDGGLGNTIYF
d_call: NA; clone_size: many; j_call: TRBJ1-2; cdr3_length: 14; v_call: TRBV19; cdr3_nt: TGTGCCAGTACTCCTGATGCAGGGATCGATGGCTACACCTTC; cdr3_aa: CASTPDAGIDGYTF
d_call: NA; clone_size: NA; j_call: TRBJ2-7; cdr3_length: 16; v_call: TRBV10-3; cdr3_nt: TGTGCCAGCACCGAACGGGGGGACACAGGGGTCTACGAGCAGTACTTC; cdr3_aa: CASTERGDTGVYEQYF
d_call: NA; clone_size: few; j_call: TRBJ1-2; cdr3_length: 14; v_call: TRBV7-6; cdr3_nt: TGTGCCAGCAGCGCACTGGGGGATAACTATGGCTACACCTTC; cdr3_aa: CASSALGDNYGYTF
d_call: TRBD2; clone_size: many; j_call: TRBJ2-7; cdr3_length: 14; v_call: TRBV7-3; cdr3_nt: TGTGCCAGCAGCCTAACTAGCGGGGCCTACGAGCAGTACTTC; cdr3_aa: CASSLTSGAYEQYF
d_call: TRBD2; clone_size: NA; j_call: TRBJ2-5; cdr3_length: 13; v_call: TRBV12-3/TRBV12-4; cdr3_nt: TGTGCCAGCAGTTGGGGAGGGACGCAGACCCAGTACTTC; cdr3_aa: CASSWGGTQTQYF
d_call: NA; clone_size: NA; j_call: TRBJ1-6; cdr3_length: 16; v_call: TRBV4-1; cdr3_nt: TGCGCCAGCAGCCTCTCCGGACGGACCGTTCCCGGGCCCCTCCACTTT; cdr3_aa: CASSLSGRTVPGPLHF
d_call: TRBD1; clone_size: NA; j_call: TRBJ1-1; cdr3_length: 16; v_call: TRBV5-1; cdr3_nt: TGCGCCAGCAGCTCGGGACAGGGACTTACACTGAAGCAAACTTTCTTT; cdr3_aa: CASSSGQGLTLKQTFF
d_call: NA; clone_size: many; j_call: TRBJ1-1; cdr3_length: 14; v_call: TRBV7-2; cdr3_nt: TGTGCCAGCAGCTTCGATATGGAGAACACTGAAGCTTTCTTT; cdr3_aa: CASSFDMENTEAFF
d_call: NA; clone_size: once; j_call: TRBJ1-2; cdr3_length: 16; v_call: TRBV5-1; cdr3_nt: TGTGCCAGCAGCTTCGGCTCTGGGGGCAGTAACTATGGCTACACCTTC; cdr3_aa: CASSFGSGGSNYGYTF
d_call: NA; clone_size: NA; j_call: TRBJ1-6; cdr3_length: 17; v_call: TRBV2; cdr3_nt: TGTGCCAGCAGCGAGGGGTGGCAGCCTAATGAAAATTCACCCCTCCACTTT; cdr3_aa: CASSEGWQPNENSPLHF
d_call: NA; clone_size: NA; j_call: TRBJ1-1; cdr3_length: 16; v_call: TRBV7-9; cdr3_nt: TGCGCCAGCAGCCAAGGCCAGCCCACCTTGGGCACTGAAGCTTTCTTT; cdr3_aa: CASSQGQPTLGTEAFF